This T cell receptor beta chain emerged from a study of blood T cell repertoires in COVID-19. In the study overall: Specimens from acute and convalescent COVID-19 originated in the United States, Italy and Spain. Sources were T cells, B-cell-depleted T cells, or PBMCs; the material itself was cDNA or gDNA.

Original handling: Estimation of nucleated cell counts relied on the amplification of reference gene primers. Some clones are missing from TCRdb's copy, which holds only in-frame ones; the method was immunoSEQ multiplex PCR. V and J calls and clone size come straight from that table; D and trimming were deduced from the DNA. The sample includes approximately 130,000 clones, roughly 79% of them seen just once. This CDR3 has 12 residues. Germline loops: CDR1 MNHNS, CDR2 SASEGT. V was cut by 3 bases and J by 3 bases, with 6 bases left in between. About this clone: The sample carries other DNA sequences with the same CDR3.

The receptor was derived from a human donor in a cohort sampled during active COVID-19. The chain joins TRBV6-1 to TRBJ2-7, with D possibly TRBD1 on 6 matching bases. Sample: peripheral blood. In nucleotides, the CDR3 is TGTGCCAGCAGTGACAGGGGCTACGAGCAGTACTTC. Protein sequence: CASSDRGYEQYF.